This T cell receptor beta chain appears in the sequencing data of a study of blood T cell repertoires in COVID-19. About the research overall: Italy, Spain and the United States were the sources of the convalescent and acute COVID-19 samples. T cells, B-cell-depleted T cells, or PBMCs provided the cDNA or gDNA that served as material.

V lost 7 bases, J lost 6 bases, and 11 bases stayed unmatched. Germline V gene lookup returns CDR1 MNHEY and CDR2 SMNVEV (reference sequence). The CDR3 is 16 residues long. Authors' methods: Researchers report that nucleated cell counts were estimated from reference gene primer amplification. This table comes from immunoSEQ multiplex PCR, and its TCRdb copy is limited to in-frame clones, with some not included. V and J calls and clone size are given by that table; D and trimming were obtained from the DNA. This repertoire shows 300,000 to 400,000 clones, around 87% found once; its top ten account for 6% to 7%. Seattle participants joined during active infection and were tracked over time.

The clonotype comes from a woman aged 45-65 years with COVID-19, enrolled during active disease. The chain has TRBV27 and TRBJ2-2; 10 bases are shared with TRBD2. Sample: peripheral blood. The CDR3 bases are TGTGCCAGCAACAAGCGGGAGGGCCTCGTGGCCGGGGAGCTGTTTTTT. Encoded protein: CASNKREGLVAGELFF.